Presented here are 13 T cell receptor beta chains from one specimen sequenced in a study of blood T cell repertoires in COVID-19. The protocol was immunoSEQ multiplex PCR, while the TCRdb copy is restricted to in-frame clones and leaves out a portion. Of 35,000 to 45,000 clones listed, about 86% are singletons. The sample taken for sequencing was peripheral blood. The receptors shown here come from a man aged 35 to 55 with active COVID-19.

This clone has a handful of counts. The chain employs TRBV7-9 and TRBJ2-7; TRBD2 is a possible D gene (5 bases). The CDR3 loop spans 13 amino acids. The V gene lost 5 bases and the J gene lost 2 bases, with 10 bases spanning the gap. Per germline, CDR1 SEHNR and CDR2 FQNEAQ (reference sequence). The chain's CDR3 is CASSPSLAYEQYF. CDR3 sequence (DNA): TGTGCCAGCAGCCCCTCACTAGCCTACGAGCAGTACTTC. The variable domain in full, with the rest retrieved from reference TRBV7-9 and TRBJ2-7, is DTGVSQNPRHKITKRGQNVTFRCDPISEHNRLYWYRQTLGQGPEFLTYFQNEAQLEKSRLLSDRFSAERPKGSFSTLEIQRTEQGDSAMYLCASSPSLAYEQYFGPGTRLTVT.

The chain employs TRBV24-1 and TRBJ2-2; 7 nucleotides line up with TRBD1. Germline V gives CDR1 KGHDR, CDR2 SFDVKD. CDR3 length: 14 amino acids. The ends lost 4 bases at V and 5 bases at J; junction bases unmatched: 3. CDR3 bases: TGTGCCACCAGTGACAAGGGGGCAACCGGGGAGCTGTTTTTT. Its translation: CATSDKGATGELFF.

The chain combines TRBV7-8 with TRBJ1-1, with D unclear. Germline lookup yields CDR1 SGHVS and CDR2 FQNEAQ. CDR3 length: 14 amino acids. The V end was cut by 1 base, the J end by 1 base, with 7 bases between. The CDR3 nucleotides are TGTGCCAGCAGCTTAGGGGGAGGGAACACTGAAGCTTTCTTT. This codes for CASSLGGGNTEAFF.

The chain is built from TRBV28 and TRBJ2-7; TRBD2 aligns across 7 bases. From germline, CDR1 is MDHEN and CDR2 SYDVKM. This CDR3 has 14 amino acids. V shed 6 bases, J shed 5 bases, and the junction held 10 bases outside the gene matches. The CDR3 coding sequence is TGTGCCAGCAGCAGAGCGGGGCGCGGCAACGAGCAGTACTTC. Protein product: CASSRAGRGNEQYF.

V usage is TRBV30 and J usage is TRBJ1-2; 7 bases are shared with TRBD1. Unmatched junction bases numbered 5, after V lost 5 bases and J lost 8 bases. The CDR3 has 11 amino acids. CDR1 is GTSNPN, CDR2 SVGIG, per germline (reference sequence). In DNA, the CDR3 is TGTGCCTGGTTCAGGGGGATAGGCTACACCTTC. Its translation: CAWFRGIGYTF.

This clone was seen a few times. The chain uses TRBV24-1 and TRBJ2-5; TRBD1 is a possible D gene (6 bases). Trimming removed 9 bases at V and 1 base at J, with 11 bases between. Looked up from germline, CDR1 is KGHDR and CDR2 is SFDVKD. The CDR3 has 13 residues. The CDR3 is CATGGSPQETQYF. The DNA of the CDR3 is TGTGCCACCGGGGGCAGCCCCCAAGAGACCCAGTACTTC.

The CDR3 loop is CAFSSGVNTDTQYF. The CDR3 DNA reads as TGTGCCTTCTCGAGCGGGGTTAACACAGATACGCAGTATTTT. This sequence joins TRBV2 and TRBJ2-3, with TRBD2 identical over 7 bases. Unmatched junction bases numbered 10, after V lost 11 bases and J lost 2 bases. Germline values: CDR1 SNHLY, CDR2 FYNNEI. This CDR3 contains 14 residues.

This clone was picked up one time. V usage is TRBV3-1 (or the pseudogene TRBV3-2) and J usage is TRBJ2-1; 11 positions agree with TRBD2. There are 20 residues in the CDR3. J gave up 6 bases and V 0 bases, and 16 bases lay outside the gene matches. Germline assignment: CDR1 LGHDT and CDR2 YNNKEL (reference sequence). The CDR3 nucleotides read TGTGCCAGCAGCCAAGAGCCGGGACAGGGCCTAGCGGGAGGTCCCAATGAGCAGTTCTTC. This gives the protein CASSQEPGQGLAGGPNEQFF.

This clone came up a few times. The chain is built from TRBV10-3 and TRBJ1-1; D might be TRBD1 (5 bases). CDR3 length equals 13 residues. V was shortened by 8 bases and J by 1 base, with 11 bases between the two germline ends. Germline CDR1 ENHRY, CDR2 SYGVKD. The CDR3: CAIQAQGNTEAFF. The CDR3 DNA follows: TGTGCCATCCAGGCCCAGGGGAACACTGAAGCTTTCTTT.

The chain joins TRBV9 to TRBJ2-1; 8 nucleotides line up with TRBD2. Germline values: CDR1 SGDLS, CDR2 YYNGEE. Trimming cost V 0 bases and J 2 bases; bases outside gene matches: 1. The CDR3 runs 15 residues. The CDR3, as DNA: TGTGCCAGCAGCGTAGATAGCGGGGCCTACAATGAGCAGTTCTTC. Amino acids: CASSVDSGAYNEQFF.

This rearrangement joins TRBV5-4 to TRBJ2-3; D is unresolved. CDR1 and CDR2 from the germline V gene are SGHNT and YYREEE (reference sequence). The CDR3 runs to 16 residues. Deletions cut 1 base from V and 0 bases from J, with 12 bases between. For the CDR3, the DNA is TGTGCCAGCAGCTTGTTTAGTGGGCCTAGCACAGATACGCAGTATTTT. Translating it yields CASSLFSGPSTDTQYF.

This chain uses TRBV5-1 with TRBJ1-4, with D maybe TRBD1 (6 bases). This CDR3 has 16 amino acids. Germline CDR1 and CDR2: SGHRS and YFSETQ. The V and J ends lost 2 bases and 2 bases respectively, with 13 bases between them. Here the CDR3 DNA reads TGCGCCAGCAGCTTTTCCAGGGGCATGACTAATGAAAAACTGTTTTTT. Protein: CASSFSRGMTNEKLFF.

The chain employs TRBV7-9 and TRBJ2-7; no firm D call. The CDR3 runs 12 residues. In germline, CDR1 is SEHNR, CDR2 FQNEAQ (reference sequence). V lost 2 bases to trimming and J lost 4 bases, with 6 bases between them. CDR3 DNA: TGTGCCAGCAGCTTAACACAGTACGAGCAGTACTTC. This codes for CASSLTQYEQYF.